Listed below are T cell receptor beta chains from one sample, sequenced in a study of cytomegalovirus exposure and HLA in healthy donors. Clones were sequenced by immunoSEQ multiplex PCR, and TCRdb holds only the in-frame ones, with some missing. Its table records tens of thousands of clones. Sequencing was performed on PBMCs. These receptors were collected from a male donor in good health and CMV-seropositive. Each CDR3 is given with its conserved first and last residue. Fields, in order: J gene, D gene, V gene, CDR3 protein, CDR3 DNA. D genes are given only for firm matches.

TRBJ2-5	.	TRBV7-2	CASSLGSRAGQETQYF	TGTGCCAGCAGCTTAGGCTCCAGGGCGGGGCAAGAGACCCAGTACTTC
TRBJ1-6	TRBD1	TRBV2	CASQPGGNSPLHF	TGTGCCAGCCAGCCAGGGGGAAATTCACCCCTCCACTTT
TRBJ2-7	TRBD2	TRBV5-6	CASSLEVTSGTSTEQYF	TGTGCCAGCAGCTTGGAGGTGACTAGCGGTACCAGCACCGAGCAGTACTTC
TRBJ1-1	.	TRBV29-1	CSVVMGAGAFF	TGCAGCGTGGTTATGGGGGCCGGAGCTTTCTTT
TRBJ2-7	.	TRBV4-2	CASSQSYSLGREQYF	TGTGCCAGCAGCCAAAGTTACAGTCTTGGGAGGGAGCAGTACTTC
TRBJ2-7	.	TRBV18	CASSTEYEQYF	TGTGCCAGCTCAACTGAATACGAGCAGTACTTC
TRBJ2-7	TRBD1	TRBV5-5	CASSFPGQGSYEQYF	TGTGCCAGCAGCTTCCCGGGACAGGGGTCCTACGAGCAGTACTTC
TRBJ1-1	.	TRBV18	CASSPGPHREAFF	TGTGCCAGCTCACCTGGGCCGCACCGTGAAGCTTTCTTT
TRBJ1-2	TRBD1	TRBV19	CASRDPGQGGYGYTF	TGTGCCAGTAGGGATCCGGGACAGGGAGGGTATGGCTACACCTTC
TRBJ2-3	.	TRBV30	CAWDDGRDTQYF	TGTGCCTGGGACGACGGGAGAGATACGCAGTATTTT
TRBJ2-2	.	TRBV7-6	CASSAQGPHTGELFF	TGTGCCAGCAGCGCACAGGGACCCCACACCGGGGAGCTGTTTTTT
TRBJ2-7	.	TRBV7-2	CASSSNRALHEQYF	TGTGCCAGCAGCTCCAACAGGGCTCTGCACGAGCAGTACTTC
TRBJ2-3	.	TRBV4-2	CASSQERGSGGDTQYF	TGTGCCAGCAGCCAAGAAAGGGGTAGCGGAGGGGATACGCAGTATTTT